This T cell receptor (beta chain) is drawn from a study of T cell responses to AZD1222 COVID-19 vaccine. This clone has just one count. The antigen remains unidentified. Study findings and constraints: The donor group comprised mostly white British people and more females; the analysis possibly underestimated clonal diversity.

Assay: immunoSEQ multiplex PCR; the TCRdb copy retains only in-frame clones and omits some. The repertoire holds 70,000 to 95,000 clones, about nine tenths seen once, with approximately 4.2% in the top ten. The germline CDR1 and CDR2 sequences are GTSNPN and SVGIG (reference sequence). V lost 6 bases, J lost 0 bases, and 18 bases lay in between. CDR3 size: 16 residues. Sequencing used peripheral blood, obtained on day 0 of AZD1222 vaccination. J is TRBJ1-3 and V is TRBV30, with D tentatively TRBD1 (6 bases). The origin of this receptor is an adult in good health. The CDR3 nucleotides are TGTGCCTGCCTAAGGGGGGACATAAACTCTGGAAACACCATATATTTT. Translation gives CACLRGDINSGNTIYF.